Listed below are T cell receptor beta chains from one sample, sequenced in a study of PD-L1 blockade in urothelial cancer. Method: immunoSEQ multiplex PCR; TCRdb's copy keeps in-frame clones and lacks some. The table includes 24,000 or so clones, roughly 84% detected once. This material consisted of PBMCs, taken around atezolizumab (anti-PD-L1) treatment. The receptors stem from a man between 65 and 80 years old with urothelial cancer. Both conserved end residues are part of each CDR3. A D gene is named only where the DNA matches it firmly. Some rows mark clone size as missing; the rest say once, few, many or name a class of expanded clone.

v_gene	j_gene	d_gene	abundance	CDR3aa	CDR3nt
TRBV16	TRBJ1-5	-	-	CASSQSIGEVNQPQHF	TGTGCCAGCAGCCAATCTATAGGGGAGGTCAATCAGCCCCAGCATTTT
TRBV19	TRBJ2-2	-	-	CASSAGGFGGELFF	TGTGCCAGTAGTGCAGGGGGGTTTGGCGGGGAGCTGTTTTTT
TRBV4-1	TRBJ1-2	-	-	CASSRPDIYGYTF	TGCGCCAGCAGCCGTCCGGACATCTATGGCTACACCTTC
TRBV10-2	TRBJ2-5	-	-	CASSGQPQETQYF	TGCGCCAGCAGTGGACAGCCCCAAGAGACCCAGTACTTC
TRBV9	TRBJ2-1	TRBD2	-	CASSVGGRYYNEQFF	TGTGCCAGCAGCGTAGGCGGGAGGTACTACAATGAGCAGTTCTTC
TRBV7-8	TRBJ2-1	-	-	CASSLVGGQTSYNEQFF	TGTGCCAGCAGCTTAGTGGGGGGACAGACCTCCTACAATGAGCAGTTCTTC
TRBV19	TRBJ2-1	TRBD2	-	CASSAASGRGIRDEQFF	TGTGCCAGTAGTGCTGCTAGCGGGAGGGGTATTAGGGATGAGCAGTTCTTC
TRBV4-1	TRBJ2-3	TRBD2	once	CASSQVFSGQDTQYF	TGCGCCAGCAGCCAAGTCTTTAGCGGGCAAGATACGCAGTATTTT
TRBV6-1	TRBJ1-5	-	-	CASSAGIGNQPQHF	TGTGCCAGCAGTGCGGGTATCGGCAATCAGCCCCAGCATTTT
TRBV27	TRBJ2-7	-	-	CASSSAREYEQYF	TGTGCCAGCAGTTCTGCGAGAGAATACGAGCAGTACTTC
TRBV15	TRBJ2-7	-	-	CATSRDRGYEQYF	TGTGCCACCAGCAGAGACAGGGGATACGAGCAGTACTTC
TRBV19	TRBJ2-2	TRBD2	-	CASSIASGNTGELFF	TGTGCCAGTAGTATCGCTAGCGGGAACACCGGGGAGCTGTTTTTT
TRBV6-6	TRBJ2-7	-	-	CASSRSGITYEQYF	TGTGCCAGCAGTCGATCCGGGATAACCTACGAGCAGTACTTC
TRBV9	TRBJ2-7	TRBD1	-	CASSDNPAGQGSYEQYF	TGTGCCAGCAGCGATAACCCCGCTGGACAGGGGTCCTACGAGCAGTACTTC
TRBV7-9	TRBJ2-5	-	-	CAGETGTQYF	TGTGCCGGAGAGACGGGTACCCAGTACTTC
TRBV28	TRBJ1-5	-	-	CASTAPGDQPQHF	TGTGCCAGCACCGCCCCAGGGGATCAGCCCCAGCATTTT
TRBV2	TRBJ1-1	-	-	CASSEGRQESLMNTEAFF	TGTGCCAGCAGTGAAGGTCGGCAGGAAAGCCTTATGAACACTGAAGCTTTCTTT
TRBV5-1	TRBJ1-4	TRBD1	-	CASSRQGHEKLFF	TGCGCCAGCAGCCGACAGGGGCATGAAAAACTGTTTTTT
TRBV18	TRBJ1-4	TRBD1	-	CASSLFSVGTENEKLFF	TGTGCCAGCTCACTTTTTTCAGTTGGGACAGAGAATGAAAAACTGTTTTTT
TRBV6-6	TRBJ2-2	-	once	CASIQGSAITGELFF	TGTGCCAGCATCCAGGGGTCGGCTATCACCGGGGAGCTGTTTTTT
TRBV11-2	TRBJ1-1	TRBD1	once	CASSDRDRGPGTEAFF	TGTGCCAGCAGCGACCGGGACAGGGGGCCCGGCACTGAAGCTTTCTTT
TRBV4-1	TRBJ1-2	TRBD1	-	CASSPTGGYGYTF	TGCGCCAGCAGCCCGACAGGGGGATATGGCTACACCTTC
TRBV7-2	TRBJ2-7	-	-	CASSLARLSYEQYF	TGTGCCAGCAGCTTAGCGCGACTCTCCTACGAGCAGTACTTC
TRBV11-2	TRBJ2-3	-	-	CASSKTGGWVAGGTDTQYF	TGTGCCAGCAGCAAGACAGGGGGATGGGTAGCGGGAGGCACAGATACGCAGTATTTT
TRBV10-3	TRBJ1-5	-	-	CAISEKEQPQHF	TGTGCCATCAGTGAAAAGGAGCAGCCCCAGCATTTT
TRBV6-6	TRBJ2-3	-	few	CASTRALPGGSDTQYF	TGTGCCAGCACCAGGGCCCTTCCCGGTGGGTCAGATACGCAGTATTTT
TRBV7-2	TRBJ2-1	-	-	CASSLARAGRQFF	TGTGCCAGCAGCTTAGCGCGGGCGGGAAGGCAGTTCTTC
TRBV6-1	TRBJ2-3	-	-	CALQRESLDTQYF	TGTGCCCTTCAACGGGAGTCTCTTGATACGCAGTATTTT
TRBV28	TRBJ2-1	TRBD2	-	CASLVGRTSGYNEQFF	TGTGCCAGCCTAGTAGGGAGGACTAGCGGCTACAATGAGCAGTTCTTC
TRBV28	TRBJ2-6	-	few	CASSWGDSAGANVLTF	TGTGCCAGCAGTTGGGGCGACAGCGCTGGGGCCAACGTCCTGACTTTC
TRBV30	TRBJ2-2	TRBD1	-	CAWGGQTTGSTGELFF	TGTGCCTGGGGGGGACAGACCACAGGTAGCACCGGGGAGCTGTTTTTT
TRBV25-1	TRBJ2-1	TRBD2	-	CASSVRSSGSQHNEQFF	TGTGCCAGCAGTGTTAGGTCTAGCGGGAGCCAACACAATGAGCAGTTCTTC
TRBV6-5	TRBJ2-3	TRBD1	-	CASSYSGQGLTDTQYF	TGTGCCAGCAGTTACTCGGGACAGGGTCTCACAGATACGCAGTATTTT
TRBV28	TRBJ2-1	TRBD2	-	CASSLGTSGYNEQFF	TGTGCCAGCAGTTTAGGGACTAGCGGATACAATGAGCAGTTCTTC
TRBV5-6	TRBJ1-2	-	once	CASSPPGGSVDYGYTF	TGTGCCAGCAGCCCCCCCGGGGGGTCGGTCGACTATGGCTACACCTTC
TRBV12-5	TRBJ2-1	TRBD1	-	CASGLVLTRQGAYNEQFF	TGTGCTAGTGGTTTGGTCCTTACACGACAGGGAGCCTACAATGAGCAGTTCTTC
TRBV4-3	TRBJ2-7	TRBD2	once	CASSQGRERFYEQYF	TGCGCCAGCAGCCAAGGGCGGGAGAGGTTTTACGAGCAGTACTTC
TRBV7-2	TRBJ2-4	TRBD2	-	CASSLAGGGNIQYF	TGTGCCAGCAGCTTAGCTGGCGGGGGAAACATTCAGTACTTC
TRBV9	TRBJ2-5	TRBD2	-	CASSVATGGETQYF	TGTGCCAGCAGCGTAGCTACGGGGGGAGAGACCCAGTACTTC
TRBV7-9	TRBJ1-5	-	few	CASSLHGTPINQPQHF	TGTGCCAGCAGCTTACACGGGACACCTATAAATCAGCCCCAGCATTTT
TRBV7-6	TRBJ2-2	TRBD2	-	CASSLGSGTDTGELFF	TGTGCCAGCAGCTTAGGTAGCGGGACGGACACCGGGGAGCTGTTTTTT
TRBV4-2	TRBJ2-7	-	-	CASSQNWGVYEQYF	TGTGCCAGCAGCCAAAACTGGGGGGTCTACGAGCAGTACTTC
TRBV9	TRBJ2-5	TRBD2	-	CASSVEGRTSGRETQYF	TGTGCCAGCAGCGTAGAGGGCCGGACTAGCGGGAGAGAGACCCAGTACTTC
TRBV2	TRBJ2-3	TRBD2	-	CAVSDLAGSDTQYF	TGTGCCGTCAGCGATCTAGCGGGTTCAGATACGCAGTATTTT
TRBV6-1	TRBJ2-2	TRBD2	-	CASSEGSGRPGELFF	TGTGCCAGCAGTGAAGGGAGCGGGAGACCCGGGGAGCTGTTTTTT
TRBV5-1	TRBJ2-7	TRBD1	few	CASSRAGGQGPEQYF	TGCGCCAGCAGCCGTGCAGGGGGCCAGGGACCCGAGCAGTACTTC